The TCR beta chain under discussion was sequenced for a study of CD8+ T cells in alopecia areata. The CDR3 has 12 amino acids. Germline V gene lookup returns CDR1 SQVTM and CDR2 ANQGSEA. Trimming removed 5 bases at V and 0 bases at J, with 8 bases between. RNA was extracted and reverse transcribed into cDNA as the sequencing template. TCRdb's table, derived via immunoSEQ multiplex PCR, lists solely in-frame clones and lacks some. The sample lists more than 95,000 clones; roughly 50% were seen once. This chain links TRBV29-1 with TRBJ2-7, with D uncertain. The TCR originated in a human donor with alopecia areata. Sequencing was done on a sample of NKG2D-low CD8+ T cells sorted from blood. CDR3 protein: CSVWVNSYEQYF. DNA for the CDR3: TGCAGCGTTTGGGTAAACTCCTACGAGCAGTACTTC.